The 9 T cell receptor beta chains reported below all come from one sample, sequenced in a study of vaccination and CD4 T cells after COVID-19 (dated by TCRdb to the early 2020s). What the treatment or condition label conveys for this sample: approximately nine-day PBMC culture with coronavirus spike peptide pools or control peptides (ViraFEST assay). CD4+ T cells from unexposed donors were collected before the COVID-19 pandemic (2011-2018). Their cognate antigens are unknown. The method behind the library was PCR. Sequencing used an Illumina iSeq 100. DNA from cultured CD4+ T cells was subjected to TCR sequencing with the Oncomine TCR Beta short-read assay at the Johns Hopkins FTIC core. Clones were called with MiXCR by TCRdb after fastp trimmed the public reads at Q25, and only in-frame beta chains were retained. A single entry per CDR3 protein holds the most common genes and DNA from its merged rows. The sample table records 5,500 to 8,500 distinct CDR3 sequences; about 34% of these occur just once. The top ten constitute roughly 22% of the sample.

Sequencing input: CD4+ T cells from blood, cultured in vitro. These receptors originate from a human donor in good health.

This clonotype was observed once. CDR3 nucleotides: TGCAGCGTCCAGATCACCGGGGAGCTGTTTTTT. This gives the protein CSVQITGELFF. The chain links TRBV29-1 to TRBJ2-2; D gene unclear. The CDR3 totals 11 residues. Germline V gives CDR1 SQVTM, CDR2 ANQGSEA. Deletions cut 6 bases from V and 4 bases from J, with 6 bases between.

This sequence joins TRBV19 and TRBJ1-1, with TRBD1 identical over 9 bases. Germline CDR1 and CDR2: LNHDA and SQIVND (reference sequence). The CDR3 has 16 amino acids. The ends lost 4 bases at V and 3 bases at J; junction bases unmatched: 9. The CDR3 region has the DNA TGTGCCAGTAGTACGCCTACGGACAGGGGCGACACTGAAGCTTTCTTT. Its protein product is CASSTPTDRGDTEAFF.

This clonotype is labeled medium-sized. The V call is TRBV5-1, the J call TRBJ1-2; D is possibly TRBD1 (5 bases). CDR1 is SGHRS, CDR2 YFSETQ, per germline. This CDR3 has 14 residues. The V gene lost 1 base and the J gene lost 3 bases, with 10 bases spanning the gap. The CDR3 DNA is TGCGCCAGCAGCTTGCTCACACAGGACTATGGCTACACCTTC. This translates into CASSLLTQDYGYTF.

The chain links TRBV6-1 to TRBJ2-7; tentative D call: TRBD2 (5 bases). Germline CDR1 is MNHNS and CDR2 is SASEGT. Trimming took off 5 bases at V and 3 bases at J, with 17 bases between the two ends. CDR3 length: 15 amino acids. CDR3 DNA: TGTGCCAGCAGTCCCGGCGAGGGAAGGGACTACGAGCAGTACTTC. As protein: CASSPGEGRDYEQYF.

This clonotype occurred a few times. The chain joins TRBV6-5 to TRBJ1-6; D possibly corresponds to TRBD1 (5 bases). Per the germline V gene, CDR1 is MNHEY and CDR2 is SVGAGI. The CDR3 loop spans 14 amino acids. The V end lost 3 bases, the J end lost 7 bases, and 10 bases lay between the germline ends. CDR3 in amino acids: CASSYSWGNSPLHF. The CDR3 bases are TGTGCCAGCAGTTATAGTTGGGGGAATTCACCCCTCCACTTT.

In its sample, this clonotype was seen a few times. J is TRBJ1-2 and V is TRBV7-9, with D unclear. V was clipped by 5 bases and J by 8 bases, with 9 bases between them. There are 11 residues in the CDR3. CDR1 and CDR2 from the germline V gene are SEHNR and FQNEAQ (reference sequence). The CDR3 nucleotides are TGTGCCAGCAGCCCGGTGTCGGGCTACACCTTC. Translating gives CASSPVSGYTF.

A single count supports this clonotype. The chain is built from TRBV27 and TRBJ1-2; D gene ambiguous. V was clipped by 1 base and J by 6 bases, with 9 bases between them. Germline assignment: CDR1 MNHEY and CDR2 SMNVEV (reference sequence). CDR3 size: 13 residues. The CDR3 sequence: CASSLLGINGYTF. The CDR3 DNA is TGTGCCAGCAGTTTATTAGGCATCAATGGCTACACCTTC.

The DNA of the CDR3 is TGTGCCAGCAGTTACCGAGCGGGGGCGCACCAAGAGACCCAGTACTTC. As protein: CASSYRAGAHQETQYF. The chain is built from TRBV11-1 and TRBJ2-5; 8 bases align to TRBD2. Unmatched junction bases numbered 9, after V lost 6 bases and J lost 0 bases. The CDR3 length is 16 residues. Germline V gene lookup returns CDR1 SGHAT and CDR2 FQDESV (reference sequence). The full variable domain, in which reference TRBV11-1 and TRBJ2-5 provide the parts outside the CDR3, is EAEVAQSPRYKITEKSQAVAFWCDPISGHATLYWYRQILGQGPELLVQFQDESVVDDSQLPKDRFSAERLKGVDSTLKIQPAELGDSAMYLCASSYRAGAHQETQYFGPGTRLLVL.

This clonotype has a handful of counts. V gene TRBV20-1 combines with J gene TRBJ1-1, with D possibly being TRBD1 (5 bases). CDR3 length: 13 amino acids. Looked up from germline, CDR1 is DFQATT and CDR2 is SNEGSKA (reference sequence). Trimming pared 6 bases from V and 7 bases from J, leaving 18 bases between. The DNA for the CDR3 is TGCAGTGCGAACCGGGACGTAAAATTTGAAGCTTTCTTT. Its protein product is CSANRDVKFEAFF.